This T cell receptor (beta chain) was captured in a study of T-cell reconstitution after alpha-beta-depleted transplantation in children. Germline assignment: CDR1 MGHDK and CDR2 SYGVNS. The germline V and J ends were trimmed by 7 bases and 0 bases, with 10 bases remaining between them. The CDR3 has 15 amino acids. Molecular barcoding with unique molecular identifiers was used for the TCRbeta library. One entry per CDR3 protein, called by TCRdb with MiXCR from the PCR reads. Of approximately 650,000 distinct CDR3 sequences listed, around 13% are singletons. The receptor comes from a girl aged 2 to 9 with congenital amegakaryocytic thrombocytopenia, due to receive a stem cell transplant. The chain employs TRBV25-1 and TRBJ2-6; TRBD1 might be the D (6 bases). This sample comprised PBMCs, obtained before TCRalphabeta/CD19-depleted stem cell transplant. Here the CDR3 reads CASTDSRSGANVLTF. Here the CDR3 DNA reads TGTGCCAGCACGGACAGTCGCTCTGGGGCCAACGTCCTGACTTTC.